The next 2 T cell receptor beta chains were all read from a single sample in a study of Tregs in tolerant kidney transplant recipients. The nonmyeloablative bone marrow transplants came from related graft donors, with transient mixed chimerism. TCRdb keeps only in-frame clones here, not all; method: immunoSEQ multiplex PCR. The sample lists 20,000 to 25,000 clones; about 85% were seen once. Specimen: CD8+ T cells from blood (PBMCs), collected 6 months after the transplant. The receptors were sampled from a human patient who received a combined kidney and bone marrow transplant. Some of the T cells might come from the graft donor.

The rearrangement uses TRBV27 and TRBJ2-2; 7 bases map to TRBD2. Per germline, CDR1 MNHEY and CDR2 SMNVEV (reference sequence). J lost 3 bases, V lost 5 bases, and 3 bases had no gene match. The CDR3 runs 14 residues. CDR3 loop: CASSLSGYTGELFF. The CDR3 coding sequence is TGTGCCAGCAGTCTTAGCGGGTACACCGGGGAGCTGTTTTTT.

The chain couples TRBV7-2 to TRBJ2-5, with D possibly TRBD2 on 6 matching bases. The tail of the sequence fits TRBJ2-7 better, so the J call may be wrong. CDR3 length: 19 amino acids. The germline gives CDR1 SGHTA, CDR2 FQGNSA. CDR3 nucleotides: TGTGCCAGCAGATCAGGCTGGGGGGAATTCGATAATTTCGGTTACGAGCAGTACTTC. Protein product: CASRSGWGEFDNFGYEQYF.